What follows are 16 T cell receptor beta chains derived from one specimen sequenced in a study of OX40 agonist ivuxolimab in advanced cancers. Using immunoSEQ multiplex PCR, the repertoire was profiled, and TCRdb retains in-frame clones only, with some absent. The sample yields some 58,000 clones, 90% to 95% seen once. This sample comprised CD4+ or CD8+ T cells sorted from blood, obtained in a trial of the OX40 agonist ivuxolimab. These TCRs come from an adult with an advanced solid tumor such as melanoma, head and neck, liver or kidney cancer.

The rearrangement links TRBV27 to TRBJ2-7, with a tentative D call TRBD1 (6 bases). Germline V gene data show CDR1 as MNHEY and CDR2 as SMNVEV (reference sequence). This CDR3 is 15 amino acids long. Trimming removed 5 bases from V and 8 bases from J, with 22 bases in between. DNA of the CDR3: TGTGCCAGCAGTCCACTTCAGGGGCGAATTGTCCAGCAGTACTTC. Translating gives CASSPLQGRIVQQYF.

The V gene is TRBV2, the J gene TRBJ2-7; D might be TRBD2 (5 bases). Germline CDR1 SNHLY, CDR2 FYNNEI. This CDR3 has 11 amino acids. V was cut by 9 bases and J by 7 bases, with 13 bases left in between. CDR3 region: CARVKEREQYF. In DNA form, the CDR3 reads TGTGCCAGAGTTAAGGAGCGGGAGCAGTACTTC.

This chain uses TRBV30 with TRBJ1-2; D not certain. V shed 5 bases and J shed 3 bases, with 16 bases lying between them. The length of the CDR3 is 14 residues. Germline V gives CDR1 GTSNPN, CDR2 SVGIG (reference sequence). The CDR3 loop reads CAWPGMFIYYGYTF. CDR3 DNA sequence: TGTGCCTGGCCCGGGATGTTCATATACTATGGCTACACCTTC.

This chain uses TRBV6-5 with TRBJ1-2, with 7 bases matching TRBD1. The CDR3 runs 15 residues. CDR1 and CDR2 (germline): MNHEY, SVGAGI. J gave up 4 bases and V 0 bases, and 5 bases lay outside the gene matches. The CDR3 loop reads CASSYSTQGGYGYTF. CDR3 DNA sequence: TGTGCCAGCAGTTACTCGACGCAGGGGGGCTATGGCTACACCTTC.

V usage is TRBV28 and J usage is TRBJ1-2, with D possibly matching TRBD1 (5 bases). Germline-derived CDR1 and CDR2 are MDHEN and SYDVKM. This CDR3 comprises 15 residues. Trimming removed 6 bases at V and 4 bases at J, with 18 bases between. CDR3 coding DNA: TGTGCCAGCAGCTCCTCCGGGACGGAGAGCTATGGCTACACCTTC. Translation: CASSSSGTESYGYTF.

This clone appeared a single time. The chain joins TRBV6-6 to TRBJ2-7; D is perhaps TRBD1 or TRBD2 (6 bases each). CDR3 size: 14 residues. Germline V CDR1 and CDR2: MNHNY, SVGAGI (reference sequence). Trimming stripped 6 bases from V and 1 base from J, with 13 bases between. The CDR3 reads CASRPTGTSYEQYF. The DNA for the CDR3 is TGTGCCAGCAGGCCCACAGGGACTTCCTACGAGCAGTACTTC.

The chain joins TRBV4-1 to TRBJ2-1; D is perhaps TRBD1 (11 bases). The CDR3 spans 20 residues. Per germline, CDR1 MGHRA and CDR2 YSYEKL. V was pared by 5 bases and J by 4 bases, with 30 bases between. In DNA form, the CDR3 reads TGCGCCAGCAGCGAGCGGACAGGGGGCTTTGTAGCGGGAGGTTACAATGAGCAGTTCTTC. Residues: CASSERTGGFVAGGYNEQFF.

The chain couples TRBV6-6 to TRBJ1-1; D unresolved. Germline CDR1 MNHNY, CDR2 SVGAGI (reference sequence). The CDR3 sequence is 14 residues long. The germline V and J ends were trimmed by 6 bases and 1 base, with 12 bases remaining between them. CDR3 residues: CASSTLTQNTEAFF. For the CDR3, the DNA is TGTGCCAGCAGCACTTTGACACAGAACACTGAAGCTTTCTTT.

The chain carries TRBV7-3 and TRBJ2-2; D is perhaps TRBD2 (5 bases). Germline CDR1 reads SGHTA; CDR2 reads FQGTGA. This CDR3 comprises 14 residues. V lost 3 bases and J 4 bases, leaving 9 bases between the germline ends. The CDR3 loop reads CASSFGESTGELFF. In DNA, the CDR3 is TGTGCCAGCAGCTTCGGGGAAAGCACCGGGGAGCTGTTTTTT.

This chain links TRBV5-6 with TRBJ2-7, with D maybe TRBD1 (7 bases). The germline CDR1 and CDR2 sequences are SGHDT and YYEEEE. V dropped 3 bases and J dropped 3 bases, with 22 bases sitting between them. CDR3 length: 17 amino acids. In nucleotides, the CDR3 is TGTGCCAGCAGCTCTCCTCTAGGGGTCCAGGGGGGCTACGAGCAGTACTTC. It yields the protein CASSSPLGVQGGYEQYF.

This chain uses TRBV28 with TRBJ2-7, with D maybe TRBD1 (6 bases). V gave up 3 bases and J gave up 2 bases, with 11 bases separating them. Germline V gives CDR1 MDHEN, CDR2 SYDVKM. The CDR3 sequence is 14 residues long. The CDR3 region has the DNA TGTGCCAGCAGTTTGTATAACAGGGCCTACGAGCAGTACTTC. Its translation: CASSLYNRAYEQYF.

The chain uses TRBV19 and TRBJ1-4; D not certain. Germline V gives CDR1 LNHDA, CDR2 SQIVND (reference sequence). Trimming cost V 4 bases and J 0 bases, with 12 bases left between them. The CDR3 is 16 amino acids. DNA for the CDR3: TGTGCCAGTAGTAGGGCGGACGGAGCAACTAATGAAAAACTGTTTTTT. Protein: CASSRADGATNEKLFF.

The chain carries TRBV5-4 and TRBJ2-2; D is unclear. The germline V and J ends were trimmed by 0 bases and 1 base, with 4 bases remaining between them. This CDR3 is built from 14 residues. Looked up from germline, CDR1 is SGHNT and CDR2 is YYREEE (reference sequence). In DNA, the CDR3 is TGTGCCAGCAGCTTGGAACTGAACACCGGGGAGCTGTTTTTT. Translated: CASSLELNTGELFF.

The CDR3 sequence: CASSLEAQRVGYNEQFF. For the CDR3, the DNA is TGTGCCAGCAGCTTAGAGGCCCAACGCGTAGGATACAATGAGCAGTTCTTC. This chain links TRBV7-9 with TRBJ2-1; D unresolved. The V gene lost 1 base and the J gene lost 4 bases, with 17 bases spanning the gap. The CDR3 is 17 residues long. CDR1 SEHNR and CDR2 FQNEAQ come from the germline V gene (reference sequence).

The genes are TRBV29-1 and TRBJ2-3; TRBD2 aligns across 15 bases. Germline assignment: CDR1 SQVTM and CDR2 ANQGSEA. The CDR3 loop spans 16 amino acids. With V trimmed by 5 bases and J by 0 bases, 3 bases remained unmatched. CDR3 in DNA: TGCAGCGTTAAGGGACTAGCGGGGGGTAGCACAGATACGCAGTATTTT. This sequence encodes CSVKGLAGGSTDTQYF.

The V gene is TRBV10-3, the J gene TRBJ2-7, with 8 positions matching TRBD2. The ends lost 5 bases at V and 7 bases at J; junction bases unmatched: 19. The length of the CDR3 is 17 residues. Germline V CDR1 and CDR2: ENHRY, SYGVKD. In DNA form, the CDR3 reads TGTGCCATCAGTCAATCCGGGACTAGGGGTGGTTTCGGAGAGCAGTACTTC. It translates to CAISQSGTRGGFGEQYF.